The entry that follows covers one TCR beta chain sequence. Germline CDR1 reads SGHKS; CDR2 reads YYEKEE (reference sequence). The V end was cut by 5 bases, the J end by 9 bases, with 14 bases between. The CDR3 is made up of 13 amino acids. Sequenced by immunoSEQ multiplex PCR; TCRdb stores in-frame clones only, minus some. The sample consists of roughly 500,000 clones, 95% to 97% of them appearing once. The data belong to a study of shared clonotypes between healthy human individuals. The gene calls are TRBV5-5 and TRBJ2-2; weak D call: TRBD1 (6 bases). The TCR sequence derives from a woman in her 30s in good health. Sequences were obtained from naive CD4+ T cells sorted from blood. Subset of the sample: CD45RA+ positively selected. The CDR3 loop reads CASRLGASRELFF. CDR3 nucleotide sequence: TGTGCCAGCAGGCTGGGGGCAAGCCGGGAGCTGTTTTTT.